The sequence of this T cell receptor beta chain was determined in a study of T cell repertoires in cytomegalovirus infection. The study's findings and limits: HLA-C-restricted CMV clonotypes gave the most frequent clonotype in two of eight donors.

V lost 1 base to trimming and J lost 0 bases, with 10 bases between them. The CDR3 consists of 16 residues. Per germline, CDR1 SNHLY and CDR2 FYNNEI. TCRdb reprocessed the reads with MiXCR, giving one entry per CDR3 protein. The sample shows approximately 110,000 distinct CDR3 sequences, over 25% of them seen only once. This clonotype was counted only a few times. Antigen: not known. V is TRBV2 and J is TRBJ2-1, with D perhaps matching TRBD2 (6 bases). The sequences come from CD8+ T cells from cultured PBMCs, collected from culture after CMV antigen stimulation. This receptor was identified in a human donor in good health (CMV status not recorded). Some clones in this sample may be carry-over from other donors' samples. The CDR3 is CASSEEAGISYNEQFF. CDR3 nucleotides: TGTGCCAGCAGTGAAGAGGCGGGGATCTCCTACAATGAGCAGTTCTTC.